This T cell receptor (beta chain) was obtained from a study of identical twins. The study, taken as a whole, reports: Researchers caution that invariant MAIT and iNKT cells could partly confound zero-insertion analyses.

Germline CDR1 is SGHVS and CDR2 is FQNEAQ. The CDR3 extends over 17 amino acids. J gave up 3 bases and V 3 bases, and 9 bases lay outside the gene matches. TCRdb processed the 5' RACE reads anew with MiXCR; each CDR3 protein has one entry. This sample yields 450,000 to 650,000 distinct CDR3 sequences, of which over 8.5% are seen a single time; more than 2.5% belongs to the top ten. About this clonotype: Its antigen is still unknown.

This sample also belongs to another study, concerning yellow fever vaccine responses in identical twins.

This TCR derives from a woman aged 18-29 years in good health. V is TRBV7-8 and J is TRBJ2-5; 11 bases match TRBD2. Specimen: PBMCs. CDR3: CASSFGLAGGPEETQYF. The CDR3 DNA is TGTGCCAGCAGCTTTGGTCTAGCGGGAGGACCGGAAGAGACCCAGTACTTC.